This TCR beta chain derives from a study of CD8 T cells in Susac syndrome. At the level of the study: There were about six sequenced Susac syndrome patients with active disease and eight or nine in remission. When their blood was taken, patients with Susac syndrome were therapy-naive, taking corticosteroids, or taking intravenous immunoglobulin alone.

All included Susac syndrome patients satisfied recently defined diagnostic criteria for definite or probable disease. V dropped 0 bases and J dropped 5 bases, with 10 bases sitting between them. Germline CDR1 reads LGHNA; CDR2 reads YNFKEQ. The CDR3 length is 14 residues. This clonotype has a single count. The antigen is unknown. Study-level findings and limits: In total CD8+ repertoires, 15 to 20 Susac-specific public clones were detected, and CD8+ TEMRA repertoires contained roughly five.

RNA amounts of about 0.5 to 1 ug underwent reverse transcription with random hexamers. TCRdb fed the immunoSEQ multiplex PCR reads into MiXCR, producing one record per CDR3 protein. The data show around 81,000 distinct CDR3 sequences, 94% seen once. The chain joins TRBV4-2 to TRBJ2-5; possible D gene TRBD1, 5 bases. The sequenced material came from CD8+ T cells from PBMCs. The source is a human donor with Susac syndrome. CDR3 bases: TGTGCCAGCAGCCAAGAAAGGGGAACGGAGACCCAGTACTTC. It yields the protein CASSQERGTETQYF.